Below, 18 T cell receptor beta chains from the same sample are listed, as sequenced in a study of T cell responses to AZD1222 COVID-19 vaccine. Sequencing was performed with immunoSEQ multiplex PCR; in TCRdb, only in-frame clones are kept and a portion is missing. The table includes about 110,000 clones, 70% to 90% detected once. The material sequenced was peripheral blood, taken on day 0 of AZD1222 vaccination. Every receptor here comes from an adult in good health.

The V gene is TRBV4-3, the J gene TRBJ2-5; 8 bases are shared with TRBD2. The CDR3 sequence is 15 residues long. Germline CDR1 reads LGHNA; CDR2 reads YSLEER. Germline trimming cut 0 bases from V and 4 bases from J; bases unmatched to any gene: 4. The CDR3 loop is CASSQDWRGVETQYF. CDR3 bases: TGCGCCAGCAGCCAAGATTGGCGGGGGGTAGAGACCCAGTACTTC.

J is TRBJ2-5 and V is TRBV3-1 (or the pseudogene TRBV3-2); D is unclear. The germline V gene encodes CDR1 LGHDT and CDR2 YNNKEL (reference sequence). Trimming cost V 4 bases and J 2 bases, with 11 bases left between them. The CDR3 loop spans 14 amino acids. CDR3 sequence reads: CASSRGTAQETQYF. The CDR3 nucleotides read TGTGCCAGCAGCCGCGGTACAGCACAAGAGACCCAGTACTTC.

This clone has more than one count but fewer than ten. J is TRBJ2-3 and V is TRBV7-3; 12 bases map to TRBD2. With V trimmed by 5 bases and J by 5 bases, 8 bases remained unmatched. The CDR3 is made up of 16 amino acids. Per the germline V gene, CDR1 is SGHTA and CDR2 is FQGTGA. CDR3: CASSARLAGVEDTQYF. CDR3 bases: TGTGCCAGCAGCGCCCGACTAGCGGGAGTGGAAGATACGCAGTATTTT. Using reference TRBV7-3 and TRBJ2-3 for the parts outside the CDR3, the full variable domain is GAGVSQTPSNKVTEKGKYVELRCDPISGHTALYWYRQSLGQGPEFLIYFQGTGAADDSGLPNDRFFAVRPEGSVSTLKIQRTERGDSAVYLCASSARLAGVEDTQYFGPGTRLTVL.

The chain combines TRBV10-3 with TRBJ2-1, with D perhaps TRBD2 (5 bases). The length of the CDR3 is 11 residues. V gave up 10 bases and J gave up 8 bases, with 12 bases separating them. Germline V CDR1 and CDR2: ENHRY, SYGVKD. CDR3 in DNA: TGTGCCACAGGAGAGAGGGATGAGCAGTTCTTC. It translates to CATGERDEQFF.

The V and J genes are TRBV28 and TRBJ2-5; perhaps TRBD2 as D (6 bases). This CDR3 is built from 13 residues. The V gene's germline CDR1 is MDHEN and CDR2 SYDVKM. V dropped 6 bases and J dropped 8 bases, with 16 bases sitting between them. The CDR3 reads CASRRGVSGTQYF. The CDR3 DNA sequence: TGTGCCAGCAGGCGGGGAGTCTCGGGAACCCAGTACTTC.

The rearrangement links TRBV19 to TRBJ1-2; maybe TRBD1 (6 bases). CDR3 length equals 13 residues. The germline gives CDR1 LNHDA, CDR2 SQIVND (reference sequence). The V and J ends lost 5 bases and 4 bases respectively, with 11 bases between them. CDR3 nucleotides: TGTGCCAGTAGTTCAGGACAGTTCTATGGCTACACCTTC. It yields the protein CASSSGQFYGYTF.

This clone appeared a single time. The J gene is TRBJ2-1, the V gene TRBV6-5; 9 bases agree with TRBD1. From germline, CDR1 is MNHEY and CDR2 SVGAGI. CDR3 length: 15 amino acids. V lost 4 bases, J lost 2 bases, and 3 bases stayed unmatched. CDR3 in DNA: TGTGCCAGCAGTTGGGACAGGGTAACCTACAATGAGCAGTTCTTC. Its translation: CASSWDRVTYNEQFF.

The V call is TRBV19, the J call TRBJ2-6; 7 nucleotides agree with TRBD1. Germline V gene lookup returns CDR1 LNHDA and CDR2 SQIVND (reference sequence). The CDR3 covers 18 residues. J was trimmed by 6 bases and V by 4 bases; bases with no gene match: 15. The CDR3 protein is CASSTGTEATLTANVLTF. CDR3 sequence (DNA): TGTGCCAGTAGTACCGGGACAGAGGCTACTTTAACGGCCAACGTCCTGACTTTC. Together with reference TRBV19 and TRBJ2-6, the CDR3 gives the full variable domain: DGGITQSPKYLFRKEGQNVTLSCEQNLNHDAMYWYRQDPGQGLRLIYYSQIVNDFQKGDIAEGYSVSREKKESFPLTVTSAQKNPTAFYLCASSTGTEATLTANVLTFGAGSRLTVL.

The genes are TRBV29-1 and TRBJ2-3; a weak D match, TRBD2 (6 bases). Germline V gene lookup returns CDR1 SQVTM and CDR2 ANQGSEA. The CDR3 runs 14 residues. Trimming took 6 bases from V and 2 from J, leaving 15 bases between them. CDR3 sequence: CSVVTRAHTDTQYF. Here the CDR3 DNA reads TGCAGCGTGGTGACTAGAGCCCACACAGATACGCAGTATTTT.

V gene TRBV24-1 combines with J gene TRBJ2-3; 8 nucleotides align to TRBD2. The V gene end was trimmed by 8 bases and the J gene end by 3 bases; junction bases not matched to a gene: 9. CDR3 length: 15 amino acids. Germline loops: CDR1 KGHDR, CDR2 SFDVKD. Here the CDR3 reads CATTAGGAVTDTQYF. The CDR3 coding sequence is TGTGCCACCACTGCCGGGGGGGCCGTTACAGATACGCAGTATTTT.

This clone was found once. This chain uses TRBV29-1 with TRBJ2-5, with 12 bases fitting TRBD2. The CDR3 has 15 amino acids. V was clipped by 7 bases and J by 2 bases; unmatched bases: 8. Looked up from germline, CDR1 is SQVTM and CDR2 is ANQGSEA. The CDR3 loop reads CSAIRTSGAQETQYF. CDR3 in DNA: TGCAGCGCCATAAGGACTAGCGGGGCGCAAGAGACCCAGTACTTC.

The chain joins TRBV7-2 to TRBJ1-4, with 8 bases aligning to TRBD1. V shed 3 bases, J shed 5 bases, and the junction held 5 bases outside the gene matches. The CDR3 consists of 15 residues. The germline gives CDR1 SGHTA, CDR2 FQGNSA. The CDR3 here is CASSLPGTGNEKLFF. CDR3 bases: TGTGCCAGCAGCTTGCCCGGGACAGGAAATGAAAAACTGTTTTTT. The entire variable domain, with the rest obtained from reference TRBV7-2 and TRBJ1-4, is as follows: GAGVSQSPSNKVTEKGKDVELRCDPISGHTALYWYRQSLGQGLEFLIYFQGNSAPDKSGLPSDRFSAERTGGSVSTLTIQRTQQEDSAVYLCASSLPGTGNEKLFFGSGTQLSVL.

The chain has TRBV11-1 and TRBJ2-7, with no clear D. The CDR3 covers 12 residues. V lost 6 bases to trimming and J lost 9 bases, with 15 bases between them. Germline CDR1 and CDR2: SGHAT and FQDESV (reference sequence). The DNA of the CDR3 is TGTGCCAGCAGTTCGATAGGCGGCGGGCAGTACTTC. Translating it yields CASSSIGGGQYF.

In DNA form, the CDR3 reads TGTGCCAGCAGCGGGGGGACTGGCTCAGATACGCAGTATTTT. Its translation: CASSGGTGSDTQYF. The rearrangement joins TRBV9 to TRBJ2-3; D might be TRBD2 (6 bases). The CDR3 loop spans 14 amino acids. Germline CDR1 and CDR2: SGDLS and YYNGEE. Deletions cut 3 bases from V and 4 bases from J, with 12 bases between.

The rearrangement joins TRBV9 to TRBJ2-1; 7 bases are shared with TRBD1. The trim removed 4 bases at V and 12 bases at J, leaving 7 bases unmatched. Per germline, CDR1 SGDLS and CDR2 YYNGEE. The CDR3 consists of 12 residues. CDR3 DNA sequence: TGTGCCAGCAGCTCGACAGGGAACGTGCAGTTCTTC. It codes for CASSSTGNVQFF.

This rearrangement joins TRBV15 to TRBJ2-2; 8 bases are shared with TRBD2. The V gene end was trimmed by 0 bases and the J gene end by 0 bases; junction bases not matched to a gene: 9. Germline V gene lookup returns CDR1 LNHNV and CDR2 YYDKDF (reference sequence). The CDR3 consists of 19 residues. The CDR3 spells CATSRDLAGLSANTGELFF. Written as DNA, the CDR3 is TGTGCCACCAGCAGAGATCTAGCGGGTCTCTCCGCGAACACCGGGGAGCTGTTTTTT.

This clone has just a few counts. The chain joins TRBV5-6 to TRBJ2-2; 10 nucleotides agree with TRBD2. The germline gives CDR1 SGHDT, CDR2 YYEEEE. Trimming took 5 bases from V and 0 from J; bases not matched to a gene: 1. This CDR3 comprises 15 residues. This CDR3 reads CASSLAGANTGELFF. CDR3 in DNA: TGTGCCAGCAGTCTAGCGGGGGCGAACACCGGGGAGCTGTTTTTT.

The V and J genes are TRBV18 and TRBJ2-7; no firm D call. V lost 3 bases and J lost 0, with 3 bases in between. The CDR3 loop spans 12 amino acids. Germline assignment: CDR1 KGHSH and CDR2 LQKENI. DNA for the CDR3: TGTGCCAGCTCACCCCGCTCCTACGAGCAGTACTTC. Translating it yields CASSPRSYEQYF.